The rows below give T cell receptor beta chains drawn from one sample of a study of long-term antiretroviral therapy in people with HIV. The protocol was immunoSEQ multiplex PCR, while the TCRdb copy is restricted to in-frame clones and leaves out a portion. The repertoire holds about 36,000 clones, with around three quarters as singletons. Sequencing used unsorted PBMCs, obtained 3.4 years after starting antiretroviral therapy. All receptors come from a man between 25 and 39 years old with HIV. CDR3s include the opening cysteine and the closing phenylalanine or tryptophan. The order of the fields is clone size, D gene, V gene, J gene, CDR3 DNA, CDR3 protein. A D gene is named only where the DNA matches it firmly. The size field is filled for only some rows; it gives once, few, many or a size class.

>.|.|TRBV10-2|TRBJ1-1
TGCGCCAGCAGTGTGCGGCAGGCGAACACTGAAGCTTTCTTT
CASSVRQANTEAFF
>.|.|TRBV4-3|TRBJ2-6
TGCGCCAGCAGCCAAGAAGCGGGCTCTGGGGCCAACGTCCTGACTTTC
CASSQEAGSGANVLTF
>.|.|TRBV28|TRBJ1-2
TGTGCCAGCAGTTTATGGACTGAGACGGCGAACTATGGCTACACCTTC
CASSLWTETANYGYTF
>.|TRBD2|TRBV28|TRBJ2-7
TGTGCCAGCACTAGCGGGAGCCACGAGCAGTACTTC
CASTSGSHEQYF
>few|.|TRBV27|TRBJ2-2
TGTGCCAGCCAGGCCTCCGAGAACACCGGGGAGCTGTTTTTT
CASQASENTGELFF
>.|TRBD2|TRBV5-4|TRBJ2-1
TGTGCCAGCAGCTTTATGCAGCGGGAGTACAATGAGCAGTTCTTC
CASSFMQREYNEQFF
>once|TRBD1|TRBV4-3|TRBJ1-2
TGCGCCAGCAGCCAAGCTGGGACAGGGCACTATGGCTACACCTTC
CASSQAGTGHYGYTF
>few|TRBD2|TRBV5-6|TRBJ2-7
TGTGCCAGCAGCTTAGGTAGCGGGGCTTCCTACGAGCAGTACTTC
CASSLGSGASYEQYF
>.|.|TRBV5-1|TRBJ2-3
TGCGCCAGCAGCTTGGAAAGGGGCACAGATACGCAGTATTTT
CASSLERGTDTQYF
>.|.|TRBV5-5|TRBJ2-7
TGTGCCAGCAGCCCCGGACTGAATACCTACGAGCAGTACTTC
CASSPGLNTYEQYF
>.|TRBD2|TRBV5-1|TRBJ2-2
TGCGCCAGCAGCCGGGGGCTAGCGGGAGGCACCGGGGAGCTGTTTTTT
CASSRGLAGGTGELFF
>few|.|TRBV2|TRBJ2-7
TGTGCCAGCAGTGTGGGCAGTTACGAGCAGTACTTC
CASSVGSYEQYF
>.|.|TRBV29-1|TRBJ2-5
TGCAGCGTTGAAGAGGTTACTAGGCGGGAGACCCAGTACTTC
CSVEEVTRRETQYF
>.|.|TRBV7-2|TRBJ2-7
TGTGCCAGCAAAGGGCTTTACGAGCAGTACTTC
CASKGLYEQYF
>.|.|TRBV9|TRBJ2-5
TGTGCCAGCAGCGAGGGCGGAGGGGAGACCCAGTACTTC
CASSEGGGETQYF
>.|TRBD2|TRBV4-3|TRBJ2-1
TGCGCCAGCAGCCAACAACTAGCGGGAGGCTACAATGAGCAGTTCTTC
CASSQQLAGGYNEQFF
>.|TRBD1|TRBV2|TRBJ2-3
TGTGCCAGCAGAGGCAGGGGGCTTGTTGATACGCAGTATTTT
CASRGRGLVDTQYF
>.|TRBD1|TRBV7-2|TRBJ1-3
TGTGCCAGCAGCTGGGACAGCAGATCTGGAAACACCATATATTTT
CASSWDSRSGNTIYF
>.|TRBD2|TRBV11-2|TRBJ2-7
TGTGCCAGCAGCTTAGAGAGACTAGCGGGACCCTACGAGCAGTACTTC
CASSLERLAGPYEQYF